This T cell receptor beta chain emerged from a study of cytomegalovirus exposure and HLA in healthy donors. 13 Jbeta primers and 60 Vbeta primers were used for the PCR. The data were produced by immunoSEQ multiplex PCR, yet TCRdb's version contains in-frame clones alone and is incomplete. The table shows over 50,000 clones, with 80% to 90% occurring only once. The CDR3 runs 16 residues. The V gene's germline CDR1 is KGHSY and CDR2 FQNENV. V dropped 4 bases and J dropped 0; count of bases not matched to a gene: 7. Sequencing was performed on PBMCs. This chain joins TRBV16 and TRBJ2-7; 9 bases align to TRBD1. The clonotype originates from a man younger than 45 in good health and CMV-seropositive. The CDR3, as DNA: TGTGCCAGCAGCCCGGCTGGGGACAGGGTCTCCTACGAGCAGTACTTC. Amino acid sequence: CASSPAGDRVSYEQYF. Full variable domain (remainder filled in from reference TRBV16 and TRBJ2-7): GEEVAQTPKHLVRGEGQKAKLYCAPIKGHSYVFWYQQVLKNEFKFLISFQNENVFDETGMPKERFSAKCLPNSPCSLEIQATKLEDSAVYFCASSPAGDRVSYEQYFGPGTRLTVT.